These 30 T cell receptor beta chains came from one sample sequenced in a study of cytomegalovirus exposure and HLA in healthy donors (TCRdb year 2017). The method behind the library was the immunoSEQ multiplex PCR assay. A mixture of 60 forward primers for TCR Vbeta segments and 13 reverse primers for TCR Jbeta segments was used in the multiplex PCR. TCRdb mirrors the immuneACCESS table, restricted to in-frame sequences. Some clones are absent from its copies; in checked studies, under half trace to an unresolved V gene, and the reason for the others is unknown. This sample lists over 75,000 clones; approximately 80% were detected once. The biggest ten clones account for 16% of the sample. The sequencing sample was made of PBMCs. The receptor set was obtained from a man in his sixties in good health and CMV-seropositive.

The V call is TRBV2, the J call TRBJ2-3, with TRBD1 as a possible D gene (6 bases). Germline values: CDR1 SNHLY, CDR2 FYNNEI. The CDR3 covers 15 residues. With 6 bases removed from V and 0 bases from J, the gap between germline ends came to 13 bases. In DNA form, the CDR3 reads TGTGCCAGCAGGCTGGACAGTGCTAGCACAGATACGCAGTATTTT. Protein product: CASRLDSASTDTQYF.

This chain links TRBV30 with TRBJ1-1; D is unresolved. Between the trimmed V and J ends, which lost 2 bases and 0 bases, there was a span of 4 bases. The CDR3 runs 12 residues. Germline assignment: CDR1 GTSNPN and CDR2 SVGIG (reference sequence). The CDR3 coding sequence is TGTGCCTGGAGTAATATGAACACTGAAGCTTTCTTT. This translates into CAWSNMNTEAFF.

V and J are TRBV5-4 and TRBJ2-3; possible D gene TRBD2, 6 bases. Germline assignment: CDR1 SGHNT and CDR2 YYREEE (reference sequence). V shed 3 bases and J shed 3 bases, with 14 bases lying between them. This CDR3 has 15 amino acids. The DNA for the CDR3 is TGTGCCAGCAGCTCGGGCGGGGAGTCAACAGATACGCAGTATTTT. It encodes CASSSGGESTDTQYF.

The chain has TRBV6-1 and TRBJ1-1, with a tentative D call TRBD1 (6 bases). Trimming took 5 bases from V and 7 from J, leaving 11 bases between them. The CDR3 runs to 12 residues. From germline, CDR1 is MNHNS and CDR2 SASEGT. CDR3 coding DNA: TGTGCCAGCAGTCAAAGCAGGGGTGAAGCTTTCTTT. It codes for CASSQSRGEAFF.

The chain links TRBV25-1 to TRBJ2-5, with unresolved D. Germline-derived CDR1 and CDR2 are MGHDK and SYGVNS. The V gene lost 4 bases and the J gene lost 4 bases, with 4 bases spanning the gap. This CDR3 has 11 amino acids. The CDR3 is CASSALETQYF. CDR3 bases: TGTGCCAGCAGTGCCCTAGAGACCCAGTACTTC.

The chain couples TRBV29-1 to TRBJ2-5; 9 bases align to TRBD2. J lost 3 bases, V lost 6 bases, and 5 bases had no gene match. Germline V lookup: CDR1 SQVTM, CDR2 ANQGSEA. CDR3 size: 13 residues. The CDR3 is CSVQIAGEETQYF. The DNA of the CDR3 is TGCAGCGTCCAAATAGCGGGGGAAGAGACCCAGTACTTC. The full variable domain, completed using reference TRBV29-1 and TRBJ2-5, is SAVISQKPSRDICQRGTSLTIQCQVDSQVTMMFWYRQQPGQSLTLIATANQGSEATYESGFVIDKFPISRPNLTFSTLTVSNMSPEDSSIYLCSVQIAGEETQYFGPGTRLLVL.

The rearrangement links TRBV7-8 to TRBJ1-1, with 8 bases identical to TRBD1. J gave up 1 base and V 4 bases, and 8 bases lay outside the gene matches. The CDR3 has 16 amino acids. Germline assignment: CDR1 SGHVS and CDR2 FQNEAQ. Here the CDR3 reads CASSYSGTGANTEAFF. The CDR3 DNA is TGTGCCAGCAGCTACTCCGGGACAGGAGCGAACACTGAAGCTTTCTTT.

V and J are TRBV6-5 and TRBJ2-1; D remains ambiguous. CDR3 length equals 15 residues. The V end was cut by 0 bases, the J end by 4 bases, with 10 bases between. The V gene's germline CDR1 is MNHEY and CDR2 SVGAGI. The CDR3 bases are TGTGCCAGCAGTTACTCGACCGGGTTGTACAATGAGCAGTTCTTC. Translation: CASSYSTGLYNEQFF.

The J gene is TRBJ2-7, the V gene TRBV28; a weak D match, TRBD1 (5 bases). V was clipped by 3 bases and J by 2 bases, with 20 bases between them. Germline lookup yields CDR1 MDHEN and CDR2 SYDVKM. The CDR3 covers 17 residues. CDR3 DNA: TGTGCCAGCAGTTTTCCCAACTTGAGGCAGGGCACCTACGAGCAGTACTTC. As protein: CASSFPNLRQGTYEQYF.

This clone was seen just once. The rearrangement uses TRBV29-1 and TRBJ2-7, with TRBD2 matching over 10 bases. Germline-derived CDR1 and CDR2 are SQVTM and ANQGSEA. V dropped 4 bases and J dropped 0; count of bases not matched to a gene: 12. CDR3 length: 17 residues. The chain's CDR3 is CSVAVTSGRLSSYEQYF. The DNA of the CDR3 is TGCAGCGTTGCGGTGACTAGCGGGCGTCTGAGCTCCTACGAGCAGTACTTC.

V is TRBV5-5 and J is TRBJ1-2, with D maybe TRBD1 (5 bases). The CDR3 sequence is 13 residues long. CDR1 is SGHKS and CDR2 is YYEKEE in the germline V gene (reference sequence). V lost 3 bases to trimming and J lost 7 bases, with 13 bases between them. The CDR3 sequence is CASSWTMGIGYTF. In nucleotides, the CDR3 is TGTGCCAGCAGCTGGACAATGGGTATTGGCTACACCTTC.

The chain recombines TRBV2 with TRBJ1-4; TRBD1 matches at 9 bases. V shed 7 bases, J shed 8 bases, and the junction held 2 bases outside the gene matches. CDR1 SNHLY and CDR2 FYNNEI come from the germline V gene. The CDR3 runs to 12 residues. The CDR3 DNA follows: TGTGCCAGCAAGACAGGGGGGGAAAAACTGTTTTTT. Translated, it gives CASKTGGEKLFF. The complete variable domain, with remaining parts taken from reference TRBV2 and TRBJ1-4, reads EPEVTQTPSHQVTQMGQEVILRCVPISNHLYFYWYRQILGQKVEFLVSFYNNEISEKSEIFDDQFSVERPDGSNFTLKIRSTKLEDSAMYFCASKTGGEKLFFGSGTQLSVL.

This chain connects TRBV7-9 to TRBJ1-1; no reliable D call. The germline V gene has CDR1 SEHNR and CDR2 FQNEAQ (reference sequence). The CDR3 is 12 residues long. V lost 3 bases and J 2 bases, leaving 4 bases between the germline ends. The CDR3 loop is CASSFPNTEAFF. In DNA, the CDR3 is TGTGCCAGCAGCTTCCCAAACACTGAAGCTTTCTTT.

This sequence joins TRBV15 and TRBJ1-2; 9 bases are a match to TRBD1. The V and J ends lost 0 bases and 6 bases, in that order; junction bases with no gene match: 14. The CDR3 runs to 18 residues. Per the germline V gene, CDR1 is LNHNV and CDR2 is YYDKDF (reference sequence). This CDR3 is CATSRDNVRRTGENGYTF. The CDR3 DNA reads TGTGCCACCAGCAGAGATAACGTTCGAAGGACAGGGGAAAATGGCTACACCTTC. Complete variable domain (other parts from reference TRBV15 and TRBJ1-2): DAMVIQNPRYQVTQFGKPVTLSCSQTLNHNVMYWYQQKSSQAPKLLFHYYDKDFNNEADTPDNFQSRRPNTSFCFLDIRSPGLGDTAMYLCATSRDNVRRTGENGYTFGSGTRLTVV.

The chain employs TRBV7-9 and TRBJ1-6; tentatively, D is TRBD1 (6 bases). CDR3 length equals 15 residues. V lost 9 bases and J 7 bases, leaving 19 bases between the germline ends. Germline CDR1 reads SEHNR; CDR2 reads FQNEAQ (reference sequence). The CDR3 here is CASTWSRQGNSPLHF. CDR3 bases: TGTGCCAGTACCTGGTCTCGGCAGGGGAATTCACCCCTCCACTTT.

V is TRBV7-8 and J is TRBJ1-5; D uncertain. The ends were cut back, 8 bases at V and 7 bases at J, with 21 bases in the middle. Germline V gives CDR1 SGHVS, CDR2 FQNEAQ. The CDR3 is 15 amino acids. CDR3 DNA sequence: TGTGCCAGCGCTAGAGGGAGGGAAAGGAGACAGCCCCAGCATTTT. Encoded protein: CASARGRERRQPQHF.

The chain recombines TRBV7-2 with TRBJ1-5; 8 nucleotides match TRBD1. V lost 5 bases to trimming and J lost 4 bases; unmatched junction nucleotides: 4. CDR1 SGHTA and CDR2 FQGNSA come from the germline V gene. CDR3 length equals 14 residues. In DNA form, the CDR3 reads TGTGCCAGCAGCGCGGGACAGGAGAATCAGCCCCAGCATTTT. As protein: CASSAGQENQPQHF.

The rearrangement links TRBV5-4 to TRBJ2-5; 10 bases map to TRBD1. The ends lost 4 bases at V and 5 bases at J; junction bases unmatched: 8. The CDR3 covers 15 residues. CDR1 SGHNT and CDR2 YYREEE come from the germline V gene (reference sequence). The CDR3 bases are TGTGCCAGCAGCCCAGGGACAGGGGCAGGGGAGACCCAGTACTTC. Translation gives CASSPGTGAGETQYF. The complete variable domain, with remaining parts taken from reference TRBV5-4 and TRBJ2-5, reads ETGVTQSPTHLIKTRGQQVTLRCSSQSGHNTVSWYQQALGQGPQFIFQYYREEENGRGNFPPRFSGLQFPNYSSELNVNALELDDSALYLCASSPGTGAGETQYFGPGTRLLVL.

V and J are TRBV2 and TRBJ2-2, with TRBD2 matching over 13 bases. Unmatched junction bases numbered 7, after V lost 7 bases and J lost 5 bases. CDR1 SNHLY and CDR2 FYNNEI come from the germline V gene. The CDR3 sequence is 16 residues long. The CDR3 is CASTGLAGEGTGELFF. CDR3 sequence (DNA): TGTGCCAGCACCGGACTAGCGGGGGAGGGTACCGGGGAGCTGTTTTTT.

DNA for the CDR3: TGTGCCAGCAGTTACTCGCGGCCATACTCCAAAAACATTCAGTACTTC. Protein product: CASSYSRPYSKNIQYF. The chain uses TRBV6-5 and TRBJ2-4; D gene uncertain. V dropped 0 bases and J dropped 2 bases, with 11 bases sitting between them. This CDR3 has 16 amino acids. The germline V gene has CDR1 MNHEY and CDR2 SVGAGI.

The CDR3: CASGLQGAPSPLHF. In DNA, the CDR3 is TGTGCTAGTGGTTTGCAGGGGGCGCCTTCACCCCTCCACTTT. The chain has TRBV12-5 and TRBJ1-6; 8 bases fit TRBD1. Germline lookup yields CDR1 LGHNT and CDR2 FRNRAP. Trimming took 2 bases from V and 9 from J; bases not matched to a gene: 3. The CDR3 totals 14 residues.

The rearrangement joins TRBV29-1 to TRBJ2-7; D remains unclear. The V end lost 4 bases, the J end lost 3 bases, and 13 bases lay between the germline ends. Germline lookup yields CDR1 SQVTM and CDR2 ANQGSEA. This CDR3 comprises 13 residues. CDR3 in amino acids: CSVGSGSFYEQYF. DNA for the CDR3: TGCAGCGTTGGTTCGGGTAGTTTCTACGAGCAGTACTTC.

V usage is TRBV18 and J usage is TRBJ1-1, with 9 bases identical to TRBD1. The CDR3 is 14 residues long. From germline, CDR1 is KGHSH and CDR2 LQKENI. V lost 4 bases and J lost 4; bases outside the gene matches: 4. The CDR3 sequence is CASSQSTGGTEAFF. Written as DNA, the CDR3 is TGTGCCAGCTCACAGTCGACAGGGGGCACTGAAGCTTTCTTT.

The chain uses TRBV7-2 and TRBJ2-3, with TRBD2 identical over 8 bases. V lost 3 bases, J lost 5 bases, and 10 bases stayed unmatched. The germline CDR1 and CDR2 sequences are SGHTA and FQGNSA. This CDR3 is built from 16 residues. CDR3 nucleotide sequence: TGTGCCAGCAGCTTGGTAGCGGGGCGGCGGGGAGATACGCAGTATTTT. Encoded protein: CASSLVAGRRGDTQYF.

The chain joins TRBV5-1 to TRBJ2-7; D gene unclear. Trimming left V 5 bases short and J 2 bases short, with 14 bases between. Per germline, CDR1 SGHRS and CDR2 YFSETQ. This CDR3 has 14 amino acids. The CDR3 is CASSSSAGTYEQYF. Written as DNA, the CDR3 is TGCGCCAGCAGTAGTTCGGCAGGCACCTACGAGCAGTACTTC.

The CDR3 loop is CARSRGRYGNQPQHF. For the CDR3, the DNA is TGTGCCAGGTCCAGGGGGCGTTACGGCAATCAGCCCCAGCATTTT. The chain employs TRBV19 and TRBJ1-5; 8 bases line up with TRBD1. This CDR3 spans 15 amino acids. Germline loops: CDR1 LNHDA, CDR2 SQIVND (reference sequence). V shed 9 bases, J shed 2 bases, and the junction held 9 bases outside the gene matches.

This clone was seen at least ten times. This chain's CDR3 is CASSIAGVAGELFF. As DNA, the CDR3 is TGTGCCAGTAGTATTGCGGGGGTTGCCGGGGAGCTGTTTTTT. The J gene is TRBJ2-2, the V gene TRBV19, with 7 nucleotides matching TRBD2. CDR1 and CDR2 from the germline V gene are LNHDA and SQIVND (reference sequence). The V segment lost 3 bases and the J segment 6 bases; nucleotides outside the gene matches: 4. The CDR3 totals 14 residues.

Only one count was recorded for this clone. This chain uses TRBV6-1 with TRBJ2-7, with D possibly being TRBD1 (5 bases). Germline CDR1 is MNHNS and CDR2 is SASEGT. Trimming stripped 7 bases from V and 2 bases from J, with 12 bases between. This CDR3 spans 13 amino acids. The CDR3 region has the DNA TGTGCCAGCACTTGGGGCGGAACCTACGAGCAGTACTTC. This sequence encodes CASTWGGTYEQYF.

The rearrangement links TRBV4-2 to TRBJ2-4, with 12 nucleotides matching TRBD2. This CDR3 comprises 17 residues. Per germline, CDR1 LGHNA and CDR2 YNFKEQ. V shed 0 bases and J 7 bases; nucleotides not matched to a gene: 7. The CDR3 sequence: CASSQEGALAGGNIQYF. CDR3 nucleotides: TGTGCCAGCAGCCAAGAAGGGGCGCTAGCGGGGGGGAACATTCAGTACTTC.

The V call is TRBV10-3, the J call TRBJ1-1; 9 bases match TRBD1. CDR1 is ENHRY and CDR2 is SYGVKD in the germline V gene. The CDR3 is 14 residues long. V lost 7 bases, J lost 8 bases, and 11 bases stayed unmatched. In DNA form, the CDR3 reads TGTGCCATCAAAGGGACAGGGCCTTCTAAGGAAGCTTTCTTT. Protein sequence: CAIKGTGPSKEAFF.